This T cell receptor beta chain was captured by sequencing in a study of cytotoxic CD8 clonotypes in ibrutinib-treated CLL. Study overall: Outcomes included 24 partial and 2 complete responses; after median roughly 70 months, around 15 stayed remitted and 12 progressed. Samples showed on average around 250,000 productive templates and roughly 90,000 productive rearrangements.

V lost 8 bases, J lost 8 bases, and 17 bases lay in between. This CDR3 comprises 13 residues. The germline V gene encodes CDR1 SEHNR and CDR2 FQNEAQ (reference sequence). Using immunoSEQ multiplex PCR, the repertoire was profiled, and TCRdb retains in-frame clones only, with some absent. The table records some 200,000 clones, over 55% of them present only once. The sequences come from PBMCs, collected after 24 months of ibrutinib treatment. V is TRBV7-9 and J is TRBJ2-3; D may match TRBD1 or TRBD2 (6 bases each). This receptor was obtained from a human donor with chronic lymphocytic leukemia. CDR3 nucleotide sequence: TGTGCCAGCCAAGTAGGGGGGTCGGGTACGCAGTATTTT. This sequence encodes CASQVGGSGTQYF.